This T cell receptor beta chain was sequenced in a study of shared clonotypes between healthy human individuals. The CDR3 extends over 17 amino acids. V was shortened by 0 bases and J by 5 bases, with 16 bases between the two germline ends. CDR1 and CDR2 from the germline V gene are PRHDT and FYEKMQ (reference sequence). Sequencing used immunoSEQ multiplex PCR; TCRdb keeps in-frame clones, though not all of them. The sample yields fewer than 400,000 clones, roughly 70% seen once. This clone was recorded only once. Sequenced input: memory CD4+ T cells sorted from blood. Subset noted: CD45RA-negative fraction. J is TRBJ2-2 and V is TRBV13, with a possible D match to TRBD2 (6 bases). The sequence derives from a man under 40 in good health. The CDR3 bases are TGTGCCAGCAGCTTAGGTTTTGGGAAACGGGGGACCGGGGAGCTGTTTTTT. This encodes CASSLGFGKRGTGELFF.